The rows below give T cell receptor beta chains drawn from one sample of a study of blood T cell repertoires in COVID-19. The repertoire was sequenced with immunoSEQ multiplex PCR; TCRdb's copy has only in-frame clones and lacks some. The sample contains around 250,000 clones, roughly 89% of which appear only once. Sequencing was done on a sample of PBMCs or T cells enriched from blood (not recorded which). These receptors were obtained from a woman in her twenties or thirties who had recovered from COVID-19. CDR3s include the opening cysteine and the closing phenylalanine or tryptophan. The D gene is left open where the match is weak. Clone size is stated in some rows and not others, as once, few, many or a class when expanded.

>.|TRBV11-2|TRBJ1-4|.
TGTGCCAGCAGACGAAATCCAGGGCCAACTAATGAAAAACTGTTTTTT
CASRRNPGPTNEKLFF
>.|TRBV7-3|TRBJ2-5|.
TGTGCCAGCAGCTTAGGGGGCCAATACTTC
CASSLGGQYF
>.|TRBV4-3|TRBJ2-1|TRBD2
TGCGCCAGCAGCCAAGATCCTCAGAGCGGGAGTTTCAATGAGCAGTTCTTC
CASSQDPQSGSFNEQFF
>.|TRBV30|TRBJ2-7|TRBD1
TGTGCCTGGAGTGGGGACAGGGTACCCACTGGGAATCCATACGAGCAGTACTTC
CAWSGDRVPTGNPYEQYF
>.|TRBV4-3|TRBJ2-7|TRBD2
TGCGCCAGCAGCCAAGGGGTAGCGGGAGGGCAATACGAGCAGTACTTC
CASSQGVAGGQYEQYF
>.|TRBV29-1|TRBJ1-2|.
TGCATTGTGAACAGGGAGTCGGGCGGCTACACCTTC
CIVNRESGGYTF
>.|TRBV12-5|TRBJ1-2|.
TGTGCTAGTGGTTTGGCGACAGACCATGGCTACACCTTC
CASGLATDHGYTF
>.|TRBV18|TRBJ2-2|.
TGTGCCAGCTCACCACCTTTGACTAAAAACACCGGGGAGCTGTTTTTT
CASSPPLTKNTGELFF
>.|TRBV15|TRBJ2-6|.
TGTGCCACCAGCAGGGGGCGGCCCTCTGGGGCCAACGTCCTGACTTTC
CATSRGRPSGANVLTF
>.|TRBV9|TRBJ2-2|.
TGTGCCAGCAGCGCCCCCCCCGGGACTCACGCGAGGACCGGGGAGCTGTTTTTT
CASSAPPGTHARTGELFF
>.|TRBV2|TRBJ2-5|.
TGTGCCAGCAGTGAACCCCAAGGCAGAAGGGGCGAGACCCAGTACTTC
CASSEPQGRRGETQYF
>.|TRBV28|TRBJ2-5|TRBD1
TGTGCCACCGGGACAGGCCCTACACAGACCCAGTACTTC
CATGTGPTQTQYF
>once|TRBV9|TRBJ2-2|.
TGTGCCAGCAGCGTAGAACAGGCTTACACCGGGGAGCTGTTTTTT
CASSVEQAYTGELFF
>.|TRBV7-8|TRBJ1-1|.
TGTGCCAGCAGCTTCACAGAGATTACTGAAGCTTTCTTT
CASSFTEITEAFF
>.|TRBV3-1/TRBV3-2|TRBJ1-5|.
TGTGCCAGCAGCCAACGATGCCTACCCCTAGAACAGGGACAAGGTAGCAATCAGCCCCAGCATTTT
CASSQRCLPLEQGQGSNQPQHF
>.|TRBV20-1|TRBJ1-2|.
TGCAGTGCTAGTCCGGCCGGACAGTCTGGCTACACCTTC
CSASPAGQSGYTF
>.|TRBV12-5|TRBJ2-1|TRBD2
TGTGCTAGTGGTTCCAGGACAGGGCTGCCCTTAACTAGCGGGGAAAGCAGTTACAATGAGCAGTTCTTC
CASGSRTGLPLTSGESSYNEQFF
>many|TRBV4-2|TRBJ2-5|TRBD1
TGTGCCAGCAGCCAAGATAGGGGACAGGGGGCAGAGACCCAGTACTTC
CASSQDRGQGAETQYF
>.|TRBV30|TRBJ2-7|TRBD2
TGTGCCTGGACGGGCCGGGACTATTCCTACGAGCAGTACTTC
CAWTGRDYSYEQYF
>.|TRBV4-3|TRBJ2-7|.
TGCGCCAGCAGCCGCGAGGCAGGACAAGCCTACGAGCAGTACTTC
CASSREAGQAYEQYF
>.|TRBV7-3|TRBJ2-1|.
TGTGCCAGCAGCTTAACTACCGAGCCCCACAATGAGCAGTTCTTC
CASSLTTEPHNEQFF
>.|TRBV9|TRBJ2-7|TRBD1
TGTGCCAGCAGCGTAGAACCAGGGGGTACCTACGAGCAGTACTTC
CASSVEPGGTYEQYF
>.|TRBV15|TRBJ2-1|TRBD2
TGTGCCACCAGCAGCCTGGGACTAGCGAATGAGCAGTTCTTC
CATSSLGLANEQFF
>.|TRBV29-1|TRBJ2-2|.
TGCAGCTTTTCAGGGGGGACCGGGGAGCTGTTTTTT
CSFSGGTGELFF
>.|TRBV4-3|TRBJ1-6|.
TGCGCCAGCAGCCAAGACCCCCCAGGGGATTCCCTTAATTCACCCCTCCACTTT
CASSQDPPGDSLNSPLHF
>.|TRBV5-4|TRBJ2-1|TRBD2
TGTGCCAGCAGCACGGGACTAGCGGAGAAGACTGAGCAGTTCTTC
CASSTGLAEKTEQFF
>.|TRBV29-1|TRBJ2-7|TRBD2
TGCAGCGTTGAAGGTCTAGCGGGAAAAGGCTACGAGCAGTACTTC
CSVEGLAGKGYEQYF
>.|TRBV24-1|TRBJ2-1|.
TGTGCCACCAGTACCTCGAATAGCGATGAGCAGTTCTTC
CATSTSNSDEQFF
>.|TRBV28|TRBJ1-5|.
TGTGCCAGCAGACGCAGGGTAAGGTATCAGCCCCAGCATTTT
CASRRRVRYQPQHF
>.|TRBV5-4|TRBJ2-7|TRBD1
TGTGCCAGCAGCAAACCGGGACAGGGTAGGTGGGAGCAGTACTTC
CASSKPGQGRWEQYF
>.|TRBV9|TRBJ2-5|.
TGTGCCAGCAGCGTAGGACAGGTGTACCAAGAGACCCAGTACTTC
CASSVGQVYQETQYF
>.|TRBV19|TRBJ1-6|TRBD1
TGTGCCAGTAGTGCGGCCGGGACAGGGATTTCACCCCTCCACTTT
CASSAAGTGISPLHF
>.|TRBV27|TRBJ2-7|.
TGTGCCAGCAGTTTATTAACGGGCTACGAGCAGTACTTC
CASSLLTGYEQYF
>.|TRBV28|TRBJ2-3|.
TGTGCCAGCATGACAGCAACCTACACAGATACGCAGTATTTT
CASMTATYTDTQYF
>.|TRBV7-3|TRBJ2-2|.
TGTGCCAGCAGCCAGACAGTGAACACCGGGGAGCTGTTTTTT
CASSQTVNTGELFF
>.|TRBV5-1|TRBJ2-1|TRBD2
TGCGCCAGCAGCTTCGGGTTAGCGGGATATCAGAATGAGCAGTTCTTC
CASSFGLAGYQNEQFF
>.|TRBV18|TRBJ1-5|TRBD1
TGTGCCAGCTCACCAACCTTGGACAGGAACAATCAGCCCCAGCATTTT
CASSPTLDRNNQPQHF
>.|TRBV19|TRBJ1-2|.
TGTGCCAGCCTAGCCATCGGGGAGCTGAAAGGCTACACCTTC
CASLAIGELKGYTF
>.|TRBV19|TRBJ2-3|.
TGTGCCAGTAGTCAGAGAGCGGGACAAGATACGCAGTATTTT
CASSQRAGQDTQYF
>once|TRBV19|TRBJ1-2|.
TGTGCCAGTAGTACATCGACAGGCGGATATGGCTACACCTTC
CASSTSTGGYGYTF
>.|TRBV28|TRBJ1-5|TRBD1
TGTGCCAGCAGAGGCCGGGACAGGGCATACCAGCCCCAGCATTTT
CASRGRDRAYQPQHF
>.|TRBV6-5|TRBJ1-2|.
TGTGCCAGCGAGGTTGTCAGCCTCTATGGCTACACCTTC
CASEVVSLYGYTF
>few|TRBV20-1|TRBJ2-7|TRBD1
TGCAGTGCTAGTGGACAGGTACGCAACGAGCAGTACTTC
CSASGQVRNEQYF